This record looks at one T cell receptor beta chain sequence and its context. The antigen is undetermined. The germline CDR1 and CDR2 sequences are LNHDA and SQIVND (reference sequence). The CDR3 sequence is 13 residues long. The source of the sample is a study of cytomegalovirus exposure and HLA in healthy donors. Across the whole study: Genotyping showed 81% of almost 400 donors falling in the Caucasian-associated ancestry cluster. Study findings and constraints: TCR beta chains associated with HLA were, in a later analysis, more clonally expanded than equally common others. HLA allele associations emerged for about 18,000 TCR beta sequences in a later analysis, at 0.05 false discovery rate.

Researchers ran the PCR with 60 Vbeta and 13 Jbeta primers. Under the authors' procedure: Tens of millions of unique TCR beta chains, 9 million to 14 million shared, were counted in a later analysis. TCRdb's copy holds only in-frame clones and misses some; the assay was immunoSEQ multiplex PCR. V and J calls and clone size come straight from that table; D and trimming were deduced from the DNA. The sample records 140,000 to 150,000 clones, about 8.9% being singletons. This chain links TRBV19 with TRBJ1-5; weak D call: TRBD1 (5 bases). The clonotype comes from a man aged 45 to 65 in good health and CMV-seronegative. Sequencing was carried out using PBMCs. CDR3 coding DNA: TGTGCTACGAAACGGGGGAGCAATCAGCCCCAGCATTTT. This translates into CATKRGSNQPQHF.